The 5 T cell receptor beta chains given below trace back to one sample, sequenced in a study of early T cells in non-severe SARS-CoV-2 infection. TCRdb used MiXCR to reprocess the 5' RACE reads, holding one entry per CDR3 protein. Of fewer than 120,000 distinct CDR3 sequences in the sample, 10% to 15% were seen once. This specimen consisted of whole blood, obtained at baseline. The receptors shown here come from an adult who was a healthcare worker with PCR-confirmed SARS-CoV-2 infection or an uninfected control (not recorded which).

The V and J genes are TRBV29-1 and TRBJ2-5; 9 nucleotides agree with TRBD1. V shed 4 bases and J 5 bases; nucleotides not matched to a gene: 5. This CDR3 spans 13 amino acids. Germline CDR1 is SQVTM and CDR2 is ANQGSEA. For the CDR3, the DNA is TGCAGCGTTGCTAACAGGGGGCTGGAGACCCAGTACTTC. It specifies CSVANRGLETQYF.

The sample holds many counts of this clonotype. The chain carries TRBV2 and TRBJ1-6, with D uncertain. V dropped 7 bases and J dropped 5 bases, with 9 bases sitting between them. This CDR3 has 13 amino acids. The germline CDR1 and CDR2 sequences are SNHLY and FYNNEI. The CDR3 reads CASKTYDNSPLHF. Written as DNA, the CDR3 is TGTGCCAGCAAGACGTACGATAATTCACCCCTCCACTTT. Supplemented by reference TRBV2 and TRBJ1-6, the full variable domain reads EPEVTQTPSHQVTQMGQEVILRCVPISNHLYFYWYRQILGQKVEFLVSFYNNEISEKSEIFDDQFSVERPDGSNFTLKIRSTKLEDSAMYFCASKTYDNSPLHFGNGTRLTVT.

This clonotype was observed a few times. The V and J genes are TRBV7-9 and TRBJ2-3; 8 nucleotides align to TRBD1. This CDR3 spans 16 amino acids. Germline loops: CDR1 SEHNR, CDR2 FQNEAQ (reference sequence). The V segment lost 6 bases and the J segment 4 bases; nucleotides outside the gene matches: 12. CDR3 sequence: CASSSTDRVLADTQYF. The CDR3 nucleotides read TGTGCCAGCAGTTCGACGGACAGGGTATTAGCAGATACGCAGTATTTT.

This clonotype was seen a few times. V is TRBV19 and J is TRBJ2-7, with 9 bases that match TRBD1. V was clipped by 6 bases and J by 4 bases; unmatched bases: 4. The CDR3 sequence is 13 residues long. Per the germline V gene, CDR1 is LNHDA and CDR2 is SQIVND (reference sequence). CDR3 sequence (DNA): TGTGCCAGTAGAAGACAGGGGGATTACGAGCAGTACTTC. This translates into CASRRQGDYEQYF. Using reference TRBV19 and TRBJ2-7 for the parts outside the CDR3, the full variable domain is DGGITQSPKYLFRKEGQNVTLSCEQNLNHDAMYWYRQDPGQGLRLIYYSQIVNDFQKGDIAEGYSVSREKKESFPLTVTSAQKNPTAFYLCASRRQGDYEQYFGPGTRLTVT.

The chain is built from TRBV6-2 or TRBV6-3 and TRBJ2-2; D gene unclear. V lost 3 bases, J lost 3 bases, and 8 bases lay in between. From germline, CDR1 is MNHEY and CDR2 SVGEGT. There are 14 residues in the CDR3. CDR3 nucleotides: TGTGCCAGCAGTTATCCCCACTACACCGGGGAGCTGTTTTTT. Residues: CASSYPHYTGELFF.